This T cell receptor (beta chain) was recorded in a study of glioma-infiltrating T cells. This clonotype was seen repeatedly, ten times or more. Antigen specificity is unknown. The CDR3 is made up of 15 amino acids. V was clipped by 2 bases and J by 4 bases; unmatched bases: 3. The germline gives CDR1 SGHTA, CDR2 FQGTGA. TCR alpha and beta CDR3 regions were amplified from RNA using iRepertoire nested multiplex PCR. Input was 100-400 ng of tissue mRNA or PBMC total RNA. Using its own MiXCR run on the multiplex PCR reads, TCRdb lists one record per CDR3 protein. The sample has about 110,000 distinct CDR3 sequences, 20% to 25% seen once. Findings and limits, study-wide: Non-neoplastic patients had below-expected tissue-blood divergence, while all gliomas exceeded expectation. Tissue and blood shared very few CDR3 sequences.

This chain uses TRBV7-3 with TRBJ2-3; 10 bases match TRBD2. Sequencing used glioma tissue, nonneoplastic brain tissue, or PBMCs (not recorded which). The source is a human donor with low-grade glioma or glioblastoma, undergoing nonglioma brain surgery, or in good health (not recorded which). In DNA form, the CDR3 reads TGTGCCAGCAGCTTAGATAGCGGGAGGCCAGATACGCAGTATTTT. Residues: CASSLDSGRPDTQYF.